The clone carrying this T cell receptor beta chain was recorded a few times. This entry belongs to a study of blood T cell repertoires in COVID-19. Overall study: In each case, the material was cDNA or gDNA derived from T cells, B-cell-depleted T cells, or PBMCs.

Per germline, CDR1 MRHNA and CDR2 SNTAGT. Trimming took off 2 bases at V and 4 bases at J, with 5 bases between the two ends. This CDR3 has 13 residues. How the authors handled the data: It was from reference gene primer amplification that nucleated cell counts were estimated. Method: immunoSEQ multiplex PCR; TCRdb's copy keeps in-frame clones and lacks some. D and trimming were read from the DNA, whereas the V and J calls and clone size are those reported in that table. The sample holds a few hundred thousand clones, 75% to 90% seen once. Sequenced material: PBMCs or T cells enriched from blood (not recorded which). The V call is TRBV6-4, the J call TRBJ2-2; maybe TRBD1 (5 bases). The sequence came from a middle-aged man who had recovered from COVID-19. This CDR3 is CASSDDSTGELFF. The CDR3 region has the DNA TGTGCCAGCAGTGACGACAGCACCGGGGAGCTGTTTTTT.